This T cell receptor beta chain was identified during a study of low-dose radiotherapy and immunotherapy resistance in tumors. The overall study: Dosing for Cohort 2 consisted of 1 Gy per fraction every two weeks, reaching a total of 13 Gy over 26 weeks. Every two weeks, cyclophosphamide 200 mg/m2 was infused one day before radiation plus immunotherapy. Aspirin 300 mg, taken orally and daily, was given to patients for four cycles from cycle 1 day 1.

The time point denotes: after trial treatment. Treatment meaning: LDRT plus nivolumab, ipilimumab, low-dose cyclophosphamide and aspirin (RACIN trial). Germline values: CDR1 MDHEN, CDR2 SYDVKM. Trimming at V came to 6 bases and at J to 2 bases, leaving 11 bases not matched to a gene. This CDR3 comprises 17 residues. TCR amplification ran 15 to 25 PCR cycles using constant-region and V-primer adapter primers. TCRdb re-analysed the reads in MiXCR, keeping a single row per CDR3 protein. This sample has some 52,000 distinct CDR3 sequences, with around 35% found just once. The specimen comprised PBMCs, sampled after low-dose radiotherapy plus immunotherapy. J is TRBJ2-3 and V is TRBV28, with 10 nucleotides matching TRBD2. The TCR was taken from a male donor with rectosigmoid adenocarcinoma. The CDR3 sequence is CASRGTPGLAATDTQYF. DNA of the CDR3: TGTGCCAGCAGGGGAACACCAGGACTAGCGGCCACAGATACGCAGTATTTT.